These T cell receptor beta chains were read from a single sample in a study of CD4 T cells in relation to SARS-CoV-2 and coronaviruses. Their recognized antigens are unknown. The method was immunoSEQ multiplex PCR; TCRdb's version includes in-frame clones alone and lacks a portion of them. The sample lists roughly 21,000 clones, over 70% seen once, with about 17% in the top ten. Material for sequencing was CD4+ T cells from PBMCs, cultured in vitro. Receptors were obtained from a human donor in good health. CDR3s include the opening cysteine and the closing phenylalanine or tryptophan. Each record gives: CDR3 length, V gene, D gene, clone size, J gene, CDR3 protein, CDR3 DNA. A D gene is named only where the DNA matches it firmly. Clone size is not always given. Where it is, it says once, few, many or a class for expanded clones.

len: 15; v_gene: TRBV10-2; d_gene: TRBD1; abundance: -; j_gene: TRBJ2-7; CDR3aa: CASRDPGQVSYERYF; CDR3nt: TGCGCCAGCAGGGACCCGGGACAGGTATCCTACGAGCGGTACTTC
len: 15; v_gene: TRBV20-1; d_gene: TRBD2; abundance: -; j_gene: TRBJ2-5; CDR3aa: CSASRLAGGRETQYF; CDR3nt: TGCAGTGCTAGTCGACTAGCGGGAGGCCGGGAGACCCAGTACTTC
len: 14; v_gene: TRBV6-6; d_gene: TRBD1; abundance: -; j_gene: TRBJ1-2; CDR3aa: CASRLDRAVGGYTF; CDR3nt: TGTGCCAGCAGACTTGACAGGGCCGTAGGTGGCTACACCTTC
len: 13; v_gene: TRBV9; d_gene: -; abundance: few; j_gene: TRBJ2-7; CDR3aa: CASSVGASTEQYF; CDR3nt: TGTGCCAGCAGCGTAGGGGCTAGCACCGAGCAGTACTTC
len: 15; v_gene: TRBV5-4; d_gene: -; abundance: -; j_gene: TRBJ1-4; CDR3aa: CASSLFAGGNEKLFF; CDR3nt: TGTGCCAGCAGCTTGTTCGCCGGTGGTAATGAAAAACTGTTTTTT
len: 14; v_gene: TRBV7-8; d_gene: TRBD1; abundance: few; j_gene: TRBJ1-1; CDR3aa: CASRSGTVNTEAFF; CDR3nt: TGTGCCAGCAGATCCGGGACAGTGAACACTGAAGCTTTCTTT
len: 13; v_gene: TRBV25-1; d_gene: -; abundance: -; j_gene: TRBJ1-2; CDR3aa: CASTLPGGYGYTF; CDR3nt: TGTGCCAGTACTCTTCCGGGCGGCTATGGCTACACCTTC
len: 13; v_gene: TRBV12-3/TRBV12-4; d_gene: -; abundance: -; j_gene: TRBJ2-1; CDR3aa: CASTEEVYNEQFF; CDR3nt: TGTGCCAGCACCGAGGAGGTCTACAATGAGCAGTTCTTC
len: 12; v_gene: TRBV7-3; d_gene: -; abundance: -; j_gene: TRBJ1-1; CDR3aa: CASSSSLGEAFF; CDR3nt: TGTGCCAGCAGCTCTTCCTTGGGTGAAGCTTTCTTT
len: 13; v_gene: TRBV24-1; d_gene: -; abundance: once; j_gene: TRBJ1-5; CDR3aa: CATSVKGEQPQHF; CDR3nt: TGTGCCACCAGTGTAAAGGGAGAGCAGCCCCAGCATTTT
len: 17; v_gene: TRBV30; d_gene: TRBD2; abundance: -; j_gene: TRBJ2-7; CDR3aa: CAWSVARSLRLAGVEYF; CDR3nt: TGTGCCTGGAGTGTAGCCAGATCCTTGAGACTAGCGGGAGTGGAGTACTTC
len: 13; v_gene: TRBV18; d_gene: -; abundance: -; j_gene: TRBJ2-1; CDR3aa: CASSPAVEYEQFF; CDR3nt: TGTGCCAGCTCACCCGCCGTCGAGTATGAGCAGTTCTTC
len: 15; v_gene: TRBV2; d_gene: -; abundance: -; j_gene: TRBJ2-6; CDR3aa: CASSGGAAGANVLTF; CDR3nt: TGTGCCAGCAGTGGGGGGGCTGCTGGGGCCAACGTCCTGACTTTC
len: 12; v_gene: TRBV5-1; d_gene: -; abundance: -; j_gene: TRBJ2-2; CDR3aa: CASRSGIRELFF; CDR3nt: TGCGCCAGCAGGTCAGGGATTCGGGAGCTGTTTTTT
len: 14; v_gene: TRBV7-2; d_gene: -; abundance: few; j_gene: TRBJ2-2; CDR3aa: CASSLGWGTGELFF; CDR3nt: TGTGCCAGCAGCTTAGGATGGGGCACCGGGGAGCTGTTTTTT
len: 14; v_gene: TRBV5-1; d_gene: -; abundance: -; j_gene: TRBJ2-7; CDR3aa: CASSTGDTYYEQYF; CDR3nt: TGCGCCAGCAGCACGGGGGACACCTACTACGAGCAGTACTTC
len: 15; v_gene: TRBV7-9; d_gene: -; abundance: -; j_gene: TRBJ2-3; CDR3aa: CASSRVGTPKDTQYF; CDR3nt: TGTGCCAGCAGCCGAGTGGGGACTCCAAAAGATACGCAGTATTTT
len: 12; v_gene: TRBV7-9; d_gene: -; abundance: few; j_gene: TRBJ2-1; CDR3aa: CASSSSWNEQFF; CDR3nt: TGTGCCAGCAGCTCCAGTTGGAATGAGCAGTTCTTC
len: 12; v_gene: TRBV20-1; d_gene: TRBD1; abundance: -; j_gene: TRBJ2-7; CDR3aa: CSASGDSYEQYF; CDR3nt: TGCAGTGCTAGTGGGGACAGTTACGAGCAGTACTTC
len: 15; v_gene: TRBV7-3; d_gene: -; abundance: few; j_gene: TRBJ1-2; CDR3aa: CASSLFTTENYGYTF; CDR3nt: TGTGCCAGCAGCTTATTCACGACAGAGAACTATGGCTACACCTTC
len: 15; v_gene: TRBV5-1; d_gene: TRBD1; abundance: -; j_gene: TRBJ1-4; CDR3aa: CASSLPGGGNEKLFF; CDR3nt: TGCGCCAGCAGTCTCCCAGGGGGGGGAAATGAAAAACTGTTTTTT
len: 15; v_gene: TRBV7-9; d_gene: -; abundance: few; j_gene: TRBJ2-7; CDR3aa: CASSSTNRVGHEQYF; CDR3nt: TGTGCCAGCAGCTCAACAAACAGGGTTGGCCACGAGCAGTACTTC
len: 14; v_gene: TRBV11-3; d_gene: -; abundance: -; j_gene: TRBJ2-5; CDR3aa: CASSFSGDQETQYF; CDR3nt: TGTGCCAGCAGCTTCTCCGGGGATCAAGAGACCCAGTACTTC
len: 16; v_gene: TRBV23-1; d_gene: TRBD2; abundance: -; j_gene: TRBJ2-1; CDR3aa: CASSQWTSGKYNEQFF; CDR3nt: TGCGCCAGCAGTCAATGGACTAGCGGGAAATACAATGAGCAGTTCTTC
len: 14; v_gene: TRBV7-3; d_gene: TRBD2; abundance: -; j_gene: TRBJ2-2; CDR3aa: CASSSNGGFGELFF; CDR3nt: TGTGCCAGCAGCTCGAACGGGGGGTTCGGGGAGCTGTTTTTT
len: 15; v_gene: TRBV6-6; d_gene: TRBD1; abundance: -; j_gene: TRBJ2-2; CDR3aa: CASLPGQGNTGELFF; CDR3nt: TGTGCCAGCTTACCGGGACAGGGGAACACCGGGGAGCTGTTTTTT
len: 16; v_gene: TRBV15; d_gene: TRBD2; abundance: -; j_gene: TRBJ2-5; CDR3aa: CATSRRTLAGQETQYF; CDR3nt: TGTGCCACCAGCAGACGAACATTAGCGGGACAAGAGACCCAGTACTTC
len: 15; v_gene: TRBV5-1; d_gene: -; abundance: -; j_gene: TRBJ1-5; CDR3aa: CASSLAGDSNQPQHF; CDR3nt: TGCGCCAGCAGCTTGGCGGGGGACAGCAATCAGCCCCAGCATTTT
len: 17; v_gene: TRBV19; d_gene: -; abundance: -; j_gene: TRBJ1-6; CDR3aa: CASSRQMDTGGNSPLHF; CDR3nt: TGTGCCAGTAGTAGACAGATGGACACGGGGGGGAATTCACCCCTCCACTTT
len: 15; v_gene: TRBV6-1; d_gene: TRBD2; abundance: -; j_gene: TRBJ2-5; CDR3aa: CASSEITSGQETQYF; CDR3nt: TGTGCCAGCAGTGAAATTACTAGCGGACAAGAGACCCAGTACTTC
len: 13; v_gene: TRBV3-1/TRBV3-2; d_gene: -; abundance: few; j_gene: TRBJ1-2; CDR3aa: CASSQDGIYGYTF; CDR3nt: TGTGCCAGCAGCCAAGACGGCATCTATGGCTACACCTTC
len: 12; v_gene: TRBV28; d_gene: -; abundance: -; j_gene: TRBJ2-7; CDR3aa: CASSLGLYEQYF; CDR3nt: TGTGCCAGCAGCCTAGGACTCTACGAGCAGTACTTC
len: 16; v_gene: TRBV6-1; d_gene: TRBD1; abundance: -; j_gene: TRBJ2-3; CDR3aa: CASSEVSGGGEDTQYF; CDR3nt: TGTGCCAGCAGTGAAGTGTCAGGGGGCGGGGAGGATACGCAGTATTTT
len: 14; v_gene: TRBV19; d_gene: -; abundance: -; j_gene: TRBJ1-1; CDR3aa: CASSVIRGPLGAFF; CDR3nt: TGTGCCAGTAGTGTTATTCGTGGACCCCTAGGAGCTTTCTTT
len: 17; v_gene: TRBV5-1; d_gene: TRBD1; abundance: -; j_gene: TRBJ1-2; CDR3aa: CASSLTTTGGNTYGYTF; CDR3nt: TGCGCCAGCAGCTTGACAACGACAGGGGGCAATACCTATGGCTACACCTTC
len: 16; v_gene: TRBV19; d_gene: -; abundance: -; j_gene: TRBJ2-7; CDR3aa: CATGPFQAEEGYEQYF; CDR3nt: TGTGCCACCGGGCCTTTTCAAGCGGAAGAAGGTTACGAGCAGTACTTC
len: 15; v_gene: TRBV10-1; d_gene: TRBD1; abundance: -; j_gene: TRBJ1-1; CDR3aa: CASSGDRGRSTEAFF; CDR3nt: TGCGCCAGCAGTGGGGACAGGGGACGTAGCACTGAAGCTTTCTTT
len: 15; v_gene: TRBV5-1; d_gene: TRBD2; abundance: -; j_gene: TRBJ2-7; CDR3aa: CASSLDSSGDYEQYF; CDR3nt: TGCGCCAGCAGCTTGGATTCCAGCGGGGACTACGAGCAGTACTTC
len: 17; v_gene: TRBV30; d_gene: TRBD2; abundance: -; j_gene: TRBJ2-2; CDR3aa: CAWKASGRRTNTGELFF; CDR3nt: TGTGCCTGGAAGGCTAGCGGGAGACGAACGAACACCGGGGAGCTGTTTTTT
len: 15; v_gene: TRBV7-3; d_gene: TRBD2; abundance: -; j_gene: TRBJ2-1; CDR3aa: CASSLVTSSEHEQFF; CDR3nt: TGTGCCAGCAGCTTAGTGACTAGCTCCGAGCATGAGCAGTTCTTC
len: 16; v_gene: TRBV19; d_gene: -; abundance: -; j_gene: TRBJ1-1; CDR3aa: CASRNQGADGYTEAFF; CDR3nt: TGTGCCAGTAGAAACCAGGGTGCAGACGGTTACACTGAAGCTTTCTTT